This is a list of T cell receptor beta chains from one sample in a study of beta chain features in type 1 diabetes. Method: immunoSEQ multiplex PCR; TCRdb's copy keeps in-frame clones and lacks some. The sample includes about half a million clones, around 30% seen only once; the top ten take about 0.06%. Sequenced material: naive CD4+ T cells from blood. These receptor sequences come from a man between 18 and 29 years old in good health. The CDR3 runs from the conserved cysteine through the conserved F or W. A D gene is named only where the DNA matches it firmly. A clone size is listed for some rows: how often the clone was seen (once, few, many), or a class if it is expanded.

J | V | size | D | DNA | CDR3
TRBJ2-3 | TRBV7-2 | few | NA | TGTGCCAGCAGCCAGATAGATACGCAGTATTTT | CASSQIDTQYF
TRBJ2-7 | TRBV19 | NA | NA | TGTGCCAGTAGTATGCGTCAGGGAAACTACGAGCAGTACTTC | CASSMRQGNYEQYF
TRBJ1-1 | TRBV5-1 | NA | NA | TGCGCCAGCAGCTTGGAACTGAATGCCCTAGCTTTCTTT | CASSLELNALAFF
TRBJ2-7 | TRBV19 | NA | TRBD1 | TGTGCCAGTAGTAGAAGGGGGCCAAGAGGCGAGCAGTACTTC | CASSRRGPRGEQYF
TRBJ1-2 | TRBV30 | few | NA | TGTGCCTGGAGAGCGGACAGAGGAAACTATGGCTACACCTTC | CAWRADRGNYGYTF
TRBJ2-3 | TRBV30 | NA | NA | TGTGCCTGGAGTGTAGTGGCCGGGGATACGCAGTATTTT | CAWSVVAGDTQYF
TRBJ1-1 | TRBV10-3 | NA | NA | TGTGCCATCAGTGGACGGACGGGAGAAGCTTTCTTT | CAISGRTGEAFF
TRBJ2-7 | TRBV19 | few | NA | TGTGCCAGTAGTATCTCGGCCGGAAACTACGAGCAGTACTTC | CASSISAGNYEQYF
TRBJ2-5 | TRBV7-2 | NA | TRBD2 | TGTGCCAGCAGCTTAGTGTATAGGGGACTAGCGGGAAAAGAGACCCAGTACTTC | CASSLVYRGLAGKETQYF
TRBJ2-7 | TRBV30 | few | TRBD2 | TGTGCCTGGAGTCGTGGCGGGAGGGCCTCCTACGAGCAGTACTTC | CAWSRGGRASYEQYF
TRBJ2-1 | TRBV19 | once | TRBD2 | TGTGCCAGTAGTATTCCTAGCGGGAGGGCCGGTGAGCAGTTCTTC | CASSIPSGRAGEQFF
TRBJ2-7 | TRBV18 | NA | TRBD1 | TGTGCCAGCTCGCCAGACAGGGCGAACGAGCAGTACTTC | CASSPDRANEQYF
TRBJ1-1 | TRBV7-8 | NA | TRBD1 | TGTGCCAGCAGCCCAGCATGGGACAGTTACACTGAAGCTTTCTTT | CASSPAWDSYTEAFF
TRBJ2-7 | TRBV30 | few | TRBD2 | TGTGCCTGGCGTATCGCGGGAGGAACCTACGAGCAGTACTTC | CAWRIAGGTYEQYF
TRBJ2-4 | TRBV30 | NA | NA | TGTGCCTGGAGTGGGGCCAGGACCAAGACCAAAAACATTCAGTACTTC | CAWSGARTKTKNIQYF
TRBJ1-4 | TRBV30 | NA | TRBD1 | TGTGCCTGGAGTGTAATACACAGGGGGCGTGAAAAACTGTTTTTT | CAWSVIHRGREKLFF
TRBJ1-1 | TRBV30 | NA | NA | TGTGCCTGGAGTGGCCCCGCCAGGGGACGGACTGAAGCTTTCTTT | CAWSGPARGRTEAFF
TRBJ2-7 | TRBV7-8 | NA | NA | TGTGCCAGCAGCTTAGTGCGAGAAATGGGCGAGCAGTACTTC | CASSLVREMGEQYF
TRBJ1-5 | TRBV6-6 | NA | TRBD1 | TGTGCCAGCAGTTACCCGACAGGGGTCAGCAATCAGCCCCAGCATTTT | CASSYPTGVSNQPQHF
TRBJ2-5 | TRBV5-6 | NA | NA | TGTGCCAGCAGCTTGGTAGGACTCCCGTACCAAGAGACCCAGTACTTC | CASSLVGLPYQETQYF
TRBJ2-4 | TRBV29-1 | NA | TRBD2 | TGCAGCGTTGACGGACTAGCGGGAGGCATTCAGTACTTC | CSVDGLAGGIQYF
TRBJ2-7 | TRBV7-9 | NA | TRBD1 | TGTGCCAGCAGCTGGACAGGGCGTTACGAGCAGTACTTC | CASSWTGRYEQYF
TRBJ2-4 | TRBV7-2 | NA | TRBD2 | TGTGCCAGCAGCGCGGGACTAGCGGGAGGTGAAAACATTCAGTACTTC | CASSAGLAGGENIQYF
TRBJ2-7 | TRBV7-2 | few | TRBD1 | TGTGCCAGCAGCTTAGCCGGGACAGCTTCCTACGAGCAGTACTTC | CASSLAGTASYEQYF
TRBJ2-7 | TRBV5-4 | few | NA | TGTGCCAGCAGCGCCGAGTCTTACGAGCAGTACTTC | CASSAESYEQYF
TRBJ2-1 | TRBV9 | few | NA | TGTGCCAGCAGCGTAGGCTGGATAGCGTCTTCCTACAATGAGCAGTTCTTC | CASSVGWIASSYNEQFF
TRBJ2-5 | TRBV11-2 | NA | NA | TGTGCCAGCAGCCCAGGAGGGTCCTCCTGGTACCAAGAGACCCAGTACTTC | CASSPGGSSWYQETQYF
TRBJ2-1 | TRBV18 | NA | TRBD1 | TGTGCCAGCTCGCCATTGACAGGGGCCAATGAGCAGTTCTTC | CASSPLTGANEQFF